This T cell receptor (beta chain) was captured in a study of graft-versus-host responses after intestinal transplantation. Study in general: After anti-thymocyte globulin induction, recipients took tacrolimus and steroids for three to four years. Findings and limits, study-wide: Patients with graft-donor T cell macrochimerism had high graft-versus-host to host-versus-graft clonal ratios in allografts.

TCRdb's copy holds only in-frame clones and misses some; the assay was immunoSEQ multiplex PCR. This repertoire shows some 45,000 clones, 75% to 95% found once; its top ten account for nearly 4.5%. A remark on this clone: Its antigen is still unknown.

The CDR3 consists of 16 residues. The germline V and J ends were trimmed by 1 base and 7 bases, with 16 bases remaining between them. CDR1 is SEHNR, CDR2 FQNEAQ, per germline (reference sequence). This rearrangement joins TRBV7-9 to TRBJ1-4; D is uncertain. The TCR comes from a human patient who received an intestinal transplant, so some T cells may come from the graft donor. Source: PBMCs, taken 524 days after transplant. CDR3 DNA: TGTGCCAGCAGCTTAGACCTACAGCCCGCGGGTGAAAAACTGTTTTTT. Its translation is CASSLDLQPAGEKLFF.